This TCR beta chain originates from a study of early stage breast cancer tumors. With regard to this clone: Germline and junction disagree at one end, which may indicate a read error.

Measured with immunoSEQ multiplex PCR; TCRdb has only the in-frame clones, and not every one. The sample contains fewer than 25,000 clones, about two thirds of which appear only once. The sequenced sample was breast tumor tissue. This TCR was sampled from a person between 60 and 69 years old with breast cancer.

CDR3 amino acids: CASSYLAGGIGDTQYF. The DNA for the CDR3 is TGTGCCAGCAGCTACTTAGCGGGAGGGATCGGAGATACGCAGTATTTT. The gene calls are TRBV6-6 and TRBJ2-3; 11 nucleotides agree with TRBD2. This CDR3 spans 16 amino acids. Germline CDR1 reads MNHNY; CDR2 reads SVGAGI (reference sequence).